These 17 T cell receptor beta chains share one sample of origin, sequenced in a study of shared clonotypes between healthy human individuals. CD45RO-negative, CCR7-selected cells formed the naive CD8 fraction, which excluded terminally differentiated effector memory CD45RA+ cells. Measured with immunoSEQ multiplex PCR; TCRdb has only the in-frame clones, and not every one. Seen here are roughly 890,000 clones, 80% to 95% observed once, and the top ten hold around 24%. Sequencing was done on a sample of naive CD8+ T cells sorted from blood. These receptor sequences come from a young man in good health.

The genes are TRBV6-1 and TRBJ2-3; the match to TRBD1 covers 11 bases. CDR3 size: 16 residues. The germline CDR1 and CDR2 sequences are MNHNS and SASEGT. Trimming cost V 3 bases and J 5 bases; bases outside gene matches: 7. The CDR3 region is CASSDVSGTGGDTQYF. CDR3 nucleotides: TGTGCCAGCAGTGACGTTTCCGGGACAGGGGGAGATACGCAGTATTTT.

V and J are TRBV12-5 and TRBJ2-1, with D possibly TRBD1 on 5 matching bases. V gave up 2 bases and J gave up 6 bases, with 23 bases separating them. CDR1 and CDR2 from the germline V gene are LGHNT and FRNRAP. CDR3 length: 18 amino acids. The CDR3 nucleotides read TGTGCTAGTGGTTTGCCCAAACACCAGGGTTTAATTCGCAATGAGCAGTTCTTC. The encoded protein is CASGLPKHQGLIRNEQFF.

The chain employs TRBV7-9 and TRBJ2-2; D is uncertain. The germline gives CDR1 SEHNR, CDR2 FQNEAQ (reference sequence). V was trimmed by 0 bases and J by 4 bases, leaving 6 bases between them. The CDR3 contains 14 residues. This chain's CDR3 is CASSLAQITGELFF. The DNA of the CDR3 is TGTGCCAGCAGCTTAGCACAGATCACCGGGGAGCTGTTTTTT.

The gene calls are TRBV27 and TRBJ1-5, with D perhaps matching TRBD1 (5 bases). With 7 bases removed from V and 5 bases from J, the gap between germline ends came to 18 bases. Germline V CDR1 and CDR2: MNHEY, SMNVEV (reference sequence). The length of the CDR3 is 15 residues. In nucleotides, the CDR3 is TGTGCCAGCAAAACCTTGGGGGACGGAGATCAGCCCCAGCATTTT. This translates into CASKTLGDGDQPQHF.

V usage is TRBV6-5 and J usage is TRBJ2-7; the D gene could be TRBD1 or TRBD2 (5 bases each). From germline, CDR1 is MNHEY and CDR2 SVGAGI. This CDR3 has 15 amino acids. V was shortened by 2 bases and J by 0 bases, with 11 bases between the two germline ends. CDR3 residues: CASSYRGVGSYEQYF. The CDR3 DNA sequence: TGTGCCAGCAGTTACAGGGGAGTGGGCTCCTACGAGCAGTACTTC.

The gene calls are TRBV29-1 and TRBJ2-5; 8 bases are a match to TRBD2. CDR3 length: 11 amino acids. Trimming at V came to 8 bases and at J to 4 bases, leaving 3 bases not matched to a gene. The V gene's germline CDR1 is SQVTM and CDR2 ANQGSEA. CDR3 DNA sequence: TGCAGCACAAGCGGGAGAGAGACCCAGTACTTC. Residues: CSTSGRETQYF.

The V call is TRBV6-6, the J call TRBJ1-3; D gene ambiguous. The CDR3 consists of 14 residues. The V and J ends lost 7 bases and 2 bases respectively, with 12 bases between them. Germline V gene lookup returns CDR1 MNHNY and CDR2 SVGAGI (reference sequence). The CDR3 loop is CASTYVWTGNTIYF. CDR3 DNA sequence: TGTGCCAGCACCTACGTTTGGACTGGAAACACCATATATTTT.

V usage is TRBV7-9 and J usage is TRBJ2-1; D is uncertain. Germline CDR1 SEHNR, CDR2 FQNEAQ (reference sequence). The CDR3 runs 13 residues. V lost 6 bases, J lost 6 bases, and 12 bases lay in between. The CDR3 DNA follows: TGTGCCAGCAGTCTCGGCATGCTCAATGAGCAGTTCTTC. It specifies CASSLGMLNEQFF.

The chain combines TRBV4-2 with TRBJ2-7; maybe TRBD2 (5 bases). Germline loops: CDR1 LGHNA, CDR2 YNFKEQ. The CDR3 extends over 15 amino acids. The germline V and J ends were trimmed by 0 bases and 2 bases, with 11 bases remaining between them. The chain's CDR3 is CASSQENSAPYEQYF. The CDR3 region has the DNA TGTGCCAGCAGCCAAGAGAATAGCGCGCCCTACGAGCAGTACTTC.

This clone was observed once. At one end the junction does not follow the germline gene, possibly because of a read error. The chain combines TRBV13 with TRBJ2-1, with D unresolved. This CDR3 region has 12 residues. Looked up from germline, CDR1 is PRHDT and CDR2 is FYEKMQ (reference sequence). The CDR3 spells CVSSHIVNEQFF. CDR3 coding DNA: TGTGTCAGCAGCCACATAGTCAATGAGCAGTTCTTC.

The chain combines TRBV9 with TRBJ2-3; D call uncertain. Between the trimmed V and J ends, which lost 0 bases and 2 bases, there was a span of 7 bases. This CDR3 has 14 amino acids. Germline assignment: CDR1 SGDLS and CDR2 YYNGEE. The CDR3 nucleotides read TGTGCCAGCAGCGTAGCTGTTCCCACAGATACGCAGTATTTT. Its protein is CASSVAVPTDTQYF.

The chain links TRBV7-6 to TRBJ1-1; the D is unclear. Germline V gene sequence: CDR1 SGHVS, CDR2 FNYEAQ. The CDR3 is made up of 13 amino acids. V was trimmed by 3 bases and J by 2 bases, leaving 7 bases between them. The CDR3 nucleotides read TGTGCCAGCAGCTTCCGACAAAACACTGAAGCTTTCTTT. This encodes CASSFRQNTEAFF.

The V call is TRBV10-3, the J call TRBJ2-1; D unclear. Germline V gene data show CDR1 as ENHRY and CDR2 as SYGVKD. CDR3 length: 11 residues. The germline V and J ends were trimmed by 6 bases and 8 bases, with 8 bases remaining between them. For the CDR3, the DNA is TGTGCCATCAGGGCTTACGATGAGCAGTTCTTC. The encoded protein is CAIRAYDEQFF.

The chain employs TRBV4-1 and TRBJ1-1; unclear D gene. Trimming stripped 0 bases from V and 6 bases from J, with 8 bases between. This CDR3 has 13 residues. The germline V gene has CDR1 MGHRA and CDR2 YSYEKL. Written as DNA, the CDR3 is TGCGCCAGCAGCCAAGATGGGGAATCTGAAGCTTTCTTT. Its protein product is CASSQDGESEAFF.

Only one count was recorded for this clone. The chain couples TRBV7-2 to TRBJ2-7; 9 bases are shared with TRBD1. The CDR3 contains 14 residues. CDR1 is SGHTA, CDR2 FQGNSA, per germline. V shed 5 bases and J 7 bases; nucleotides not matched to a gene: 9. CDR3 region: CASSDRTGAREQYF. CDR3 nucleotide sequence: TGTGCCAGCAGCGACAGGACAGGGGCACGGGAGCAGTACTTC.

The V call is TRBV5-6, the J call TRBJ2-2; D not certain. The CDR3 is made up of 15 amino acids. Germline values: CDR1 SGHDT, CDR2 YYEEEE. V lost 4 bases, J lost 1 base, and 11 bases lay in between. CDR3 region: CASSEKMRNTGELFF. In DNA, the CDR3 is TGTGCCAGCAGCGAAAAGATGAGGAACACCGGGGAGCTGTTTTTT.

V and J are TRBV6-5 and TRBJ2-7; 10 nucleotides agree with TRBD2. The CDR3 has 15 amino acids. V trimming: 2 bases; J trimming: 4 bases; junction bases outside the gene matches: 5. CDR1 is MNHEY and CDR2 is SVGAGI in the germline V gene. The DNA for the CDR3 is TGTGCCAGCAGTTACCAAGCTAGCGGGAGTTACGAGCAGTACTTC. Encoded protein: CASSYQASGSYEQYF.